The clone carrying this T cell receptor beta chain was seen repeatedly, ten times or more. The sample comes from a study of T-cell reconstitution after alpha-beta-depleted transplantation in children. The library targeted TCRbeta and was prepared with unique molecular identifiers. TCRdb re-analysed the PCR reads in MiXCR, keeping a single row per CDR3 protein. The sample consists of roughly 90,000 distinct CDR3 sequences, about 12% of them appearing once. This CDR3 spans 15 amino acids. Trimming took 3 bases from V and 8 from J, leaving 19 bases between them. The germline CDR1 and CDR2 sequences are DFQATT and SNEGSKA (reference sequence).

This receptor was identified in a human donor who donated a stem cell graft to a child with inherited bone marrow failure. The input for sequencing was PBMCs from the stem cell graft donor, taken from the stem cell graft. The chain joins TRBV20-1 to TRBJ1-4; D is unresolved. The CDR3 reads CSASMSAGKGEKLFF. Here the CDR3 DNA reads TGCAGTGCTAGTATGTCGGCGGGGAAAGGAGAAAAACTGTTTTTT.